The clone carrying this T cell receptor (beta chain) appeared a single time. The antigen is undetermined. TCRdb's table, derived via immunoSEQ multiplex PCR, lists solely in-frame clones and lacks some. The sample records about 46,000 clones, 85% to 95% being singletons. This entry belongs to a study of graft-versus-host responses after intestinal transplantation. Overall study findings and caveats: Recipient marrow contained GvH clones, some of which appeared first in ileum or blood.

The germline gives CDR1 SGDLS, CDR2 YYNGEE. The CDR3 is made up of 15 amino acids. Trimming pared 4 bases from V and 4 bases from J, leaving 15 bases between. The rearrangement links TRBV9 to TRBJ2-1, with D perhaps TRBD1 (7 bases). The clonotype originates from a human patient who received an intestinal transplant, so some T cells may come from the graft donor. The sequenced sample was PBMCs, obtained 786 days after a first intestinal transplant, on the day of a second. The DNA for the CDR3 is TGTGCCAGCAGCACTACAGGGGAGGTTTACAATGAGCAGTTCTTC. Its protein is CASSTTGEVYNEQFF.